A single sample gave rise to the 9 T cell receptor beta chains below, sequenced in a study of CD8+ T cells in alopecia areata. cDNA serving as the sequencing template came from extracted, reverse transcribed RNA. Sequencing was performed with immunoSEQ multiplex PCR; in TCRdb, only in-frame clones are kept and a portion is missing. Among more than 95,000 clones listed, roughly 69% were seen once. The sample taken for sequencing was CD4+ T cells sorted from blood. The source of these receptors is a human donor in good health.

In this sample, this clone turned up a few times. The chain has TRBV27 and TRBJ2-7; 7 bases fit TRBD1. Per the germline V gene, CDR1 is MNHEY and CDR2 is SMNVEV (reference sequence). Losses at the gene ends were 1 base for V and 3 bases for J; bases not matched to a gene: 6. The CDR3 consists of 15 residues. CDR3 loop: CASSLWMGQFYEQYF. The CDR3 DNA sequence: TGTGCCAGCAGTTTATGGATGGGACAGTTCTACGAGCAGTACTTC.

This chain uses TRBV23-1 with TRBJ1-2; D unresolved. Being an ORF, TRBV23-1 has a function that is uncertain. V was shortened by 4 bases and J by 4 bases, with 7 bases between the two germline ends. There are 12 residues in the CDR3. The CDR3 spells CASSPVGYGYTF. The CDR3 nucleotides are TGCGCCAGCAGTCCCGTAGGCTATGGCTACACCTTC.

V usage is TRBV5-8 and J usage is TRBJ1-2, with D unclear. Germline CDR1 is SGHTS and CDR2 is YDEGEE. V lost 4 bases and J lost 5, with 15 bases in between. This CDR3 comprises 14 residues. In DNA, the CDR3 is TGTGCCAGCAGCCGCCGGGGTAGTCTGTATGGCTACACCTTC. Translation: CASSRRGSLYGYTF.

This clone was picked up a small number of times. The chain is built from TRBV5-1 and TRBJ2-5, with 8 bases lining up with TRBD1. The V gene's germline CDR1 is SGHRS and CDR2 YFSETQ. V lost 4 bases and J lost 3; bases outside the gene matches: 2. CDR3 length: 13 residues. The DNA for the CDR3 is TGCGCCAGCAGCGTGACAGGGGAAGAGACCCAGTACTTC. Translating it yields CASSVTGEETQYF.

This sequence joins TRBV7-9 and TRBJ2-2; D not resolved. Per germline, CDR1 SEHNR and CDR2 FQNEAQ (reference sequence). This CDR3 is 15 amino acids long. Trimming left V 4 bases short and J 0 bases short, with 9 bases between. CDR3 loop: CASSSRAPNTGELFF. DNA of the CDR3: TGTGCCAGCAGCTCAAGGGCCCCGAACACCGGGGAGCTGTTTTTT.

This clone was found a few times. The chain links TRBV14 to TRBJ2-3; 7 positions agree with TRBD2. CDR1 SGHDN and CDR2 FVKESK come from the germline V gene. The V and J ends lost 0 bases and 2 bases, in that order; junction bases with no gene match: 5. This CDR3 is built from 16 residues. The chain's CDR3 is CASSQDTRGYTDTQYF. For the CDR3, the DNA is TGTGCCAGCAGCCAAGATACGCGGGGGTACACAGATACGCAGTATTTT.

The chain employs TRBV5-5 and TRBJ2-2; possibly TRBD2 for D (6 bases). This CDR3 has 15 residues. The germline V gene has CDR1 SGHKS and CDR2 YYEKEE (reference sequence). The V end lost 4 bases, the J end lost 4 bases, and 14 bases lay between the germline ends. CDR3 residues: CASSTPGAGTGELFF. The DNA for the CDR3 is TGTGCCAGCAGCACCCCGGGAGCGGGCACCGGGGAGCTGTTTTTT.

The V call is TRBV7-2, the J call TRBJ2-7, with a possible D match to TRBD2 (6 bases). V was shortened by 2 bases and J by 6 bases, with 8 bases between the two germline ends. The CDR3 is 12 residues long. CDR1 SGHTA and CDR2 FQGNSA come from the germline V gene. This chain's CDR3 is CASSLSSGEQYF. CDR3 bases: TGTGCCAGCAGCTTAAGTAGCGGCGAGCAGTACTTC.

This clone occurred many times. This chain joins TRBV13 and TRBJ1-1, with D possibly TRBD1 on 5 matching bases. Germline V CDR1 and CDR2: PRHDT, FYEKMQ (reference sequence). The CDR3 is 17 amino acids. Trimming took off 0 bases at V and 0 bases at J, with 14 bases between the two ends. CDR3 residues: CASSLGVQGPMNTEAFF. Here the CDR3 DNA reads TGTGCCAGCAGCTTAGGAGTCCAGGGTCCCATGAACACTGAAGCTTTCTTT.